A single sample is the source of the 11 T cell receptor beta chains below, sequenced in a study of blood T cells in healthy people across ages. Through a sample-barcoded 5' primer and a J-beta primer mix, a second PCR was run for roughly 7 to 11 cycles. MiXCR, run by TCRdb on the 5' RACE reads, gives a single entry per CDR3 protein. The sample has 650,000 to 1,000,000 distinct CDR3 sequences; 35% to 40% are singletons. The sample comprised blood. The receptors were gathered from a man aged 18 to 35 in good health.

A note on this clonotype: This could be a read error, since a much larger clone is one nucleotide away. The chain couples TRBV14 to TRBJ2-1; 8 bases are a match to TRBD2. The assigned J gene may be wrong: the sequence end matches TRBJ2-7 better. The CDR3 has 20 residues. The germline gives CDR1 SGHDN, CDR2 FVKESK. CDR3 nucleotides: TGTGCCAGCAGCCAAGACAGTCGTCGGGCTAGCGGGTGGGACTACAATGAGCAGTACTTC. Translating it yields CASSQDSRRASGWDYNEQYF.

This clonotype came up a few times. For the CDR3, the DNA is TGTGCCACGACTCAACAGGGTTTTGACCAGCCCCAGCATTTT. This gives the protein CATTQQGFDQPQHF. This chain uses TRBV12-3 or TRBV12-4 with TRBJ1-5, with D possibly matching TRBD1 (6 bases). Trimming stripped 10 bases from V and 7 bases from J, with 20 bases between. CDR3 size: 14 residues.

The chain combines TRBV20-1 with TRBJ2-5; D is ambiguous. Trimming pared 1 base from V and 11 bases from J, leaving 14 bases between. Germline CDR1 DFQATT, CDR2 SNEGSKA (reference sequence). The CDR3 is made up of 12 amino acids. The CDR3 region is CSARGPHKEQYF. The CDR3 DNA follows: TGCAGTGCTAGAGGACCGCACAAGGAGCAGTACTTC.

The V and J genes are TRBV20-1 and TRBJ2-1; 7 bases agree with TRBD2. Germline V CDR1 and CDR2: DFQATT, SNEGSKA (reference sequence). V was clipped by 3 bases and J by 10 bases; unmatched bases: 18. This CDR3 is built from 16 residues. CDR3 in DNA: TGCAGTGCTAGTGTACCCCTGGGCGGGGAGGGCAGCGAGCAGTTCTTC. Its translation: CSASVPLGGEGSEQFF.

The chain couples TRBV10-3 to TRBJ2-7, with 9 bases identical to TRBD1. V gave up 6 bases and J gave up 6 bases; unmatched junction bases: 12. In germline, CDR1 is ENHRY, CDR2 SYGVKD. This CDR3 is built from 15 residues. Written as DNA, the CDR3 is TGTGCCATCAGCAGACCGGGACAGGGAATCTCCGAGCAGTACTTC. Amino acid sequence: CAISRPGQGISEQYF.

This CDR3 reads CSVEMEGEKLFF. CDR3 nucleotides: TGCAGCGTCGAGATGGAAGGGGAAAAACTGTTTTTT. The rearrangement joins TRBV29-1 to TRBJ1-4; D is undetermined. Germline CDR1 and CDR2: SQVTM and ANQGSEA. CDR3 size: 12 residues. Trimming took off 6 bases at V and 8 bases at J, with 13 bases between the two ends.

Here the CDR3 reads CSATGSRNGINTF. CDR3 in DNA: TGCAGTGCTACCGGGTCGCGGAACGGGATAAACACCTTC. The rearrangement uses TRBV20-1 and TRBJ1-2; D gene uncertain. The CDR3 loop spans 13 amino acids. Trimming removed 4 bases at V and 12 bases at J, with 21 bases between. Germline V gives CDR1 DFQATT, CDR2 SNEGSKA (reference sequence).

The chain links TRBV4-1 to TRBJ1-6, with unresolved D. Trimming cost V 4 bases and J 9 bases, with 13 bases left between them. The CDR3 spans 14 residues. Germline V CDR1 and CDR2: MGHRA, YSYEKL. In DNA form, the CDR3 reads TGCGCCAGCAGCCCAGACACAGCTCCTTCACCCCTCCACTTT. This codes for CASSPDTAPSPLHF.

Of note for this clonotype: A read error is possible here, since a much larger clone lies one base away. The chain is built from TRBV20-1 and TRBJ1-6; D possibly corresponds to TRBD1 (6 bases). CDR1 is DFQATT, CDR2 SNEGSKA, per germline (reference sequence). The CDR3 has 16 residues. The CDR3 DNA follows: TGCAGTGCTAGAGATGGAGTGTCAGGGGCGAATTCACCCCTCTACTTT. It codes for CSARDGVSGANSPLYF.

This clonotype showed up just a few times. The gene calls are TRBV9 and TRBJ2-5; D not resolved. Germline V CDR1 and CDR2: SGDLS, YYNGEE. This CDR3 comprises 13 residues. The ends were cut back, 2 bases at V and 2 bases at J, with 7 bases in the middle. CDR3 bases: TGTGCCAGCAGCGTCTGGGAACAAGAGACCCAGTACTTC. Translation: CASSVWEQETQYF.

This clonotype was seen just once. The chain recombines TRBV28 with TRBJ1-3, with D maybe TRBD1 (5 bases). The CDR3 length is 17 residues. The ends were cut back, 6 bases at V and 0 bases at J, with 18 bases in the middle. Germline V lookup: CDR1 MDHEN, CDR2 SYDVKM. CDR3 in DNA: TGTGCCAGCAGCAAACGAACCGGGGCAAACTCTGGAAACACCATATATTTT. The encoded protein is CASSKRTGANSGNTIYF.